This T cell receptor (beta chain) was recorded in a study of T cells in Graves' hyperthyroidism and ophthalmopathy. The investigators amplified TCR beta CDR3 regions from RNA transcripts. HTBI primers were employed in a first-round RT-PCR of the TCR CDR3. TCRdb reprocessed the multiplex PCR reads with MiXCR, giving one entry per CDR3 protein. In the table there are some 600,000 distinct CDR3 sequences, approximately 14% of which are singletons. Extraction of PBMCs used roughly 9.3 ml of fresh peripheral blood. This CDR3 comprises 12 residues. V lost 2 bases and J 8 bases, leaving 9 bases between the germline ends. Germline lookup yields CDR1 WSHSY and CDR2 SAAADI.

Sequenced sample: blood. This receptor was identified in a woman aged 30 to 39 with Graves' hyperthyroidism that later progressed to Graves' ophthalmopathy. The chain has TRBV10-2 and TRBJ1-1; no reliable D call. The chain's CDR3 is CASSEREIEAFF. DNA of the CDR3: TGCGCCAGCAGTGAGAGGGAAATCGAAGCTTTCTTT.